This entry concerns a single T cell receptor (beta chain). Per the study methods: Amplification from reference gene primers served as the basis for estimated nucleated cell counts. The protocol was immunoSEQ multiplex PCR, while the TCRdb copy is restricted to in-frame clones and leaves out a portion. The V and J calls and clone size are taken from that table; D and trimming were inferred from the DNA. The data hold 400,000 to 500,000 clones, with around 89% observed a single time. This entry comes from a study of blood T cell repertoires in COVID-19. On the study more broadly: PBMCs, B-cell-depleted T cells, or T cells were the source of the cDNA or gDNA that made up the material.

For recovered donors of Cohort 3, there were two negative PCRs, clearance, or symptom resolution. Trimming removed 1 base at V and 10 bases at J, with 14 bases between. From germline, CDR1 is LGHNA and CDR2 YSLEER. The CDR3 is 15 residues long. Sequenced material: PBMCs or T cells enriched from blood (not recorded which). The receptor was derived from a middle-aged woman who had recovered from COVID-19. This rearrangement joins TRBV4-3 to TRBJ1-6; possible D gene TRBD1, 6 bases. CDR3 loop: CASSQVTRGGSPLHF. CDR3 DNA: TGCGCCAGCAGCCAAGTGACCAGGGGCGGATCACCCCTCCACTTT.